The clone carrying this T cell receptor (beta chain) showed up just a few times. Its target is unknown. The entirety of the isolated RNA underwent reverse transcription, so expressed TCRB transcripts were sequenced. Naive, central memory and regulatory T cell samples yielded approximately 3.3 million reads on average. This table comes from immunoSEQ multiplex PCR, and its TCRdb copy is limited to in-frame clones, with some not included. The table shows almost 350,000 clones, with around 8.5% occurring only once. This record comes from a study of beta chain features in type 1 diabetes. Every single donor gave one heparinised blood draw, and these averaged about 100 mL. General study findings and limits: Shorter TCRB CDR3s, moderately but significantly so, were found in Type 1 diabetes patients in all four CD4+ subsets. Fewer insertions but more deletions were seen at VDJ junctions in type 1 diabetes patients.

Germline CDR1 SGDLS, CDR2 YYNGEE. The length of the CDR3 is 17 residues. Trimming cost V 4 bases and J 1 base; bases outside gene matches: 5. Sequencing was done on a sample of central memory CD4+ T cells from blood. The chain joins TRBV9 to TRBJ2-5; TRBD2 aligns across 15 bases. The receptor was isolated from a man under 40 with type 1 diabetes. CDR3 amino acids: CASSPGTSGGLQETQYF. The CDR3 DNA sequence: TGTGCCAGCAGCCCTGGGACTAGCGGGGGGCTCCAAGAGACCCAGTACTTC.